This TCR beta chain was captured in a study of shared clonotypes between healthy human individuals. Study-level results: The sharing of about 5.3% of naive CD4 clonotypes was seen across a few donors.

This clone was counted between two and nine times. Its antigen is unidentified. At the DNA level, this CDR3 is encoded by other sequences in the same sample as well. The DNA input per sorted-subset replicate PCR was about 0.2 ug, corresponding to some 30,000 T cell genomes. Some clones are missing from TCRdb's copy, which holds only in-frame ones; the method was immunoSEQ multiplex PCR. The repertoire holds under 2.5 million clones, around 90% seen once, with 0.3% to 0.4% in the top ten. The germline CDR1 and CDR2 sequences are KGHSH and LQKENI. V lost 3 bases, J lost 0 bases, and 9 bases lay in between. The CDR3 loop spans 15 amino acids.

The chain has TRBV18 and TRBJ1-5; D may be TRBD1 (5 bases). Sequencing was done on a sample of naive CD4+ T cells from PBMCs. Regarding subset: CD45RA+ positively selected. This sequence was found in a man between 18 and 29 years old in good health. Some clones in this sample may be carry-over from other donors' samples. The CDR3 loop is CASSPRGDSNQPQHF. The CDR3 DNA sequence: TGTGCCAGCTCACCTCGGGGGGATAGCAATCAGCCCCAGCATTTT.